This T cell receptor (beta chain) was documented in a study of T cell changes during pregnancy in multiple sclerosis (dated by TCRdb to the late 2010s). Regarding the study in general: In women with multiple sclerosis, the researchers looked at how the T cell repertoire shifted as pregnancy progressed.

V and J are trimmed by 3 bases and 0 bases, and the gene matches miss 9 bases of the junction. CDR1 and CDR2 are drawn from the germline V gene: KGHSH, LQKENI. Including the terminal cysteine and phenylalanine, the CDR3 comprises 17 residues. The sequence is cut down to CDR3 DNA, 51 bases in frame from base 1. This clone was observed a handful of times. Its antigen is not yet known. There are no base qualities to consult, and no much larger clone falls within one base. Library preparation was by the immunoSEQ multiplex PCR assay. TCRdb obtained this table from immuneACCESS and retained in-frame rearrangements with V and J assigned. These tables miss some clones; where compared with another copy, unresolved V genes account for less than half of the shortfall, and the remainder is unexplained. The sample profile shows 60,000 to 70,000 clones; 91% of them were found once. The top ten hold roughly 1.3% of the sample.

The chain is encoded by TRBV18 joined to TRBJ1-2, with 8 junctional bases fitting TRBD1. Sample: peripheral blood, taken after pregnancy. This TCR came from a female donor in good health, enrolled as a control in a pregnancy study. The CDR3 protein sequence reads: CASSPANRGFSNYGYTF. The nucleotides are TGTGCCAGCTCACCTGCTAACAGGGGGTTCTCTAACTATGGCTACACCTTC. Beyond the CDR3, the reference TRBV18 and TRBJ1-2 genes provide the residues; the full variable domain reads: NAGVMQNPRHLVRRRGQEARLRCSPMKGHSHVYWYRQLPEEGLKFMVYLQKENIIDESGMPKERFSAEFPKEGPSILRIQQVVRGDSAAYFCASSPANRGFSNYGYTFGSGTRLTVV.